The 27 T cell receptor beta chains below were found in one sample sequenced in a study of T cells in Graves' hyperthyroidism and ophthalmopathy (dated by TCRdb to between 2018 and 2021). Receptors were amplified or captured by multiplex PCR. Sequencing relied on an Illumina HiSeq 2000. TCR beta CDR3 regions were amplified from RNA transcripts. A first-round RT-PCR of the TCR CDR3 used the HTBI primer set with the Qiagen OneStep RT-PCR kit. Using fastp trimming at Q25 and MiXCR clonotype assembly, TCRdb reanalyzed the public sequencing data and kept in-frame beta chains. Each entry is one CDR3 protein sequence, shown with its most common DNA and genes. The sample table records 500,000 or so distinct CDR3 sequences; under 20% of these occur just once. The ten largest clones take up roughly 18% of the sample. The source material was blood. The receptors were gathered from a woman aged 18-30 years with Graves' ophthalmopathy.

The table lists this clonotype with many counts. V and J are TRBV11-2 and TRBJ1-4; perhaps TRBD1 as D (5 bases). The CDR3 loop spans 14 amino acids. Germline lookup yields CDR1 SGHAT and CDR2 FQNNGV. With 2 bases removed from V and 7 bases from J, the gap between germline ends came to 11 bases. The CDR3 nucleotides read TGTGCCAGCAGCTTAAGTGGACAACCTGAAAAACTGTTTTTT. It specifies CASSLSGQPEKLFF.

This clonotype was seen ten or more times. This sequence joins TRBV6-1 and TRBJ2-3, with D maybe TRBD1 (6 bases). CDR3 length: 16 residues. Germline assignment: CDR1 MNHNS and CDR2 SASEGT. Trimming removed 4 bases at V and 0 bases at J, with 14 bases between. Here the CDR3 reads CASSVGQRPSTDTQYF. CDR3 coding DNA: TGTGCCAGCAGTGTCGGACAGAGACCTAGCACAGATACGCAGTATTTT.

This clonotype was observed a handful of times. The chain employs TRBV25-1 and TRBJ2-7, with a possible D match to TRBD2 (5 bases). Between the trimmed V and J ends, which lost 6 bases and 0 bases, there was a span of 15 bases. This CDR3 comprises 15 residues. Germline V lookup: CDR1 MGHDK, CDR2 SYGVNS. CDR3 sequence reads: CASSGLTTSSYEQYF. For the CDR3, the DNA is TGTGCCAGCAGCGGGCTTACCACTAGCTCCTACGAGCAGTACTTC.

This clonotype was seen at least ten times. The chain carries TRBV2 and TRBJ2-1, with a weak D call TRBD2 (5 bases). V was cut by 7 bases and J by 4 bases, with 17 bases left in between. The CDR3 is 15 residues long. CDR1 and CDR2 (germline): SNHLY, FYNNEI. The CDR3 sequence: CASKELGSAYNEQFF. Here the CDR3 DNA reads TGTGCCAGCAAGGAGTTGGGGAGTGCTTACAATGAGCAGTTCTTC.

This clonotype has a count of ten or more. V gene TRBV4-3 combines with J gene TRBJ2-3, with a tentative D call TRBD2 (6 bases). The V gene lost 3 bases and the J gene lost 2 bases, with 15 bases spanning the gap. Germline values: CDR1 LGHNA, CDR2 YSLEER. CDR3 length equals 16 residues. CDR3 loop: CASSQSTAGVTDTQYF. CDR3 nucleotide sequence: TGCGCCAGCAGCCAGTCGACAGCGGGTGTCACAGATACGCAGTATTTT.

V gene TRBV6-2 or TRBV6-3 combines with J gene TRBJ1-5; D is uncertain. V lost 2 bases and J lost 3, with 5 bases in between. In germline, CDR1 is MNHEY, CDR2 SVGEGT. This CDR3 is built from 13 residues. The CDR3 loop reads CASSYPDNQPQHF. DNA for the CDR3: TGTGCCAGCAGTTACCCCGACAATCAGCCCCAGCATTTT.

This clonotype has just a few counts. The rearrangement uses TRBV28 and TRBJ2-5; 12 nucleotides line up with TRBD2. V was clipped by 5 bases and J by 4 bases; unmatched bases: 14. Germline V gene data show CDR1 as MDHEN and CDR2 as SYDVKM. The CDR3 extends over 18 amino acids. The CDR3 region is CASSPGRTSGNYLETQYF. The CDR3 nucleotides are TGTGCCAGCAGTCCAGGACGGACTAGCGGGAATTATTTAGAGACCCAGTACTTC. Filled out from reference TRBV28 and TRBJ2-5, the complete variable domain reads DVKVTQSSRYLVKRTGEKVFLECVQDMDHENMFWYRQDPGLGLRLIYFSYDVKMKEKGDIPEGYSVSREKKERFSLILESASTNQTSMYLCASSPGRTSGNYLETQYFGPGTRLLVL.

This clonotype was counted only a few times. J is TRBJ1-5 and V is TRBV28, with TRBD1 identical over 7 bases. Germline CDR1 and CDR2: MDHEN and SYDVKM. CDR3 size: 16 residues. V was clipped by 3 bases and J by 3 bases; unmatched bases: 8. CDR3 coding DNA: TGTGCCAGCAGTTTTGAGCTTACAGGGGACAATCAGCCCCAGCATTTT. It specifies CASSFELTGDNQPQHF.

This clonotype showed up just a few times. V is TRBV15 and J is TRBJ2-7, with 11 bases fitting TRBD1. J lost 3 bases, V lost 5 bases, and 3 bases had no gene match. The CDR3 sequence is 14 residues long. The germline gives CDR1 LNHNV, CDR2 YYDKDF (reference sequence). CDR3 sequence: CATSEGTGGYEQYF. CDR3 bases: TGTGCCACCAGCGAGGGGACAGGGGGCTACGAGCAGTACTTC. The full variable domain, rest sourced from reference TRBV15 and TRBJ2-7, is DAMVIQNPRYQVTQFGKPVTLSCSQTLNHNVMYWYQQKSSQAPKLLFHYYDKDFNNEADTPDNFQSRRPNTSFCFLDIRSPGLGDTAMYLCATSEGTGGYEQYFGPGTRLTVT.

This chain joins TRBV5-1 and TRBJ1-1; 11 bases line up with TRBD1. Germline CDR1 reads SGHRS; CDR2 reads YFSETQ. CDR3 size: 16 residues. Trimming took 2 bases from V and 3 from J; bases not matched to a gene: 6. The CDR3 sequence: CASSFFGQGADTEAFF. The CDR3 region has the DNA TGCGCCAGCAGCTTCTTCGGACAGGGGGCTGACACTGAAGCTTTCTTT.

This clonotype was found many times. The chain joins TRBV9 to TRBJ2-7; the match to TRBD1 covers 8 bases. Germline assignment: CDR1 SGDLS and CDR2 YYNGEE. This CDR3 region has 16 residues. Trimming removed 4 bases from V and 0 bases from J; junction bases left unmatched: 9. This CDR3 is CASSPGTGSSSYEQYF. CDR3 coding DNA: TGTGCCAGCAGCCCAGGGACAGGTTCGAGCTCCTACGAGCAGTACTTC.

This clonotype appeared many times. This chain connects TRBV7-6 to TRBJ2-7, with TRBD2 identical over 15 bases. This CDR3 is 15 amino acids long. CDR1 is SGHVS, CDR2 FNYEAQ, per germline. V gave up 5 bases and J gave up 7 bases; unmatched junction bases: 6. This CDR3 reads CASSDPGLAGGEQYF. CDR3 nucleotide sequence: TGTGCCAGCAGCGATCCGGGACTAGCGGGAGGTGAGCAGTACTTC.

The CDR3 DNA reads TGTGCCAGCAGTTTTGATTGGGACAGGGGGAATCAGCCCCAGCATTTT. Amino acid sequence: CASSFDWDRGNQPQHF. This chain joins TRBV12-3 or TRBV12-4 and TRBJ1-5, with 11 bases aligning to TRBD1. This CDR3 is 16 amino acids long. V shed 3 bases and J 4 bases; nucleotides not matched to a gene: 5.

The table lists this clonotype with many counts. This sequence joins TRBV27 and TRBJ2-7; D is unresolved. The CDR3 has 14 residues. CDR1 and CDR2 (germline): MNHEY, SMNVEV (reference sequence). Trimming left V 3 bases short and J 4 bases short, with 13 bases between. As DNA, the CDR3 is TGTGCCAGCAGTTTGGCACCCGGAATTTACGAGCAGTACTTC. Its translation is CASSLAPGIYEQYF.

On this clonotype itself: This may be a read error, as it is one base from a much larger clone. The CDR3 ends on some other residue instead of the conserved phenylalanine or tryptophan, so this is likely a read error. The chain couples TRBV5-6 to TRBJ2-1; tentative D call: TRBD2 (5 bases). CDR1 and CDR2 from the germline V gene are SGHDT and YYEEEE. This CDR3 spans 14 amino acids. Trimming removed 1 base at V and 5 bases at J, with 10 bases between. The DNA of the CDR3 is TGTGCCAGCAGCTTGCCCTCGGAGGACAATGAGCAGTTCCTC. Its translation is CASSLPSEDNEQFL.

This clonotype was seen repeatedly, ten times or more. The J gene is TRBJ2-5, the V gene TRBV28; TRBD2 might be the D (5 bases). Trimming left V 3 bases short and J 2 bases short, with 10 bases between. In germline, CDR1 is MDHEN, CDR2 SYDVKM. The length of the CDR3 is 14 residues. DNA of the CDR3: TGTGCCAGCAGTTTTAGCCAGCGGCAAGAGACCCAGTACTTC. Encoded protein: CASSFSQRQETQYF.

This clonotype was counted only a few times. The chain has TRBV19 and TRBJ2-6; unclear D gene. This CDR3 comprises 18 residues. Trimming took 7 bases from V and 0 from J, leaving 19 bases between them. Germline V gene data show CDR1 as LNHDA and CDR2 as SQIVND (reference sequence). CDR3 loop: CASTLWLSHFSGANVLTF. The CDR3 DNA reads TGTGCCAGTACCCTCTGGCTCAGCCATTTCTCTGGGGCCAACGTCCTGACTTTC.

V usage is TRBV29-1 and J usage is TRBJ2-3; 12 nucleotides align to TRBD2. Trimming removed 1 base from V and 0 bases from J; junction bases left unmatched: 5. The CDR3 is made up of 17 amino acids. Looked up from germline, CDR1 is SQVTM and CDR2 is ANQGSEA. The CDR3: CSVEVTSGGISTDTQYF. The CDR3 coding sequence is TGCAGCGTTGAAGTTACTAGCGGGGGGATTAGCACAGATACGCAGTATTTT.

The chain joins TRBV29-1 to TRBJ1-1, with 7 bases fitting TRBD1. CDR1 and CDR2 (germline): SQVTM, ANQGSEA. The CDR3 loop spans 12 amino acids. V shed 6 bases, J shed 6 bases, and the junction held 7 bases outside the gene matches. Written as DNA, the CDR3 is TGCAGCGTCGGGACAGAGGCCCCTGAAGCTTTCTTT. Amino acid sequence: CSVGTEAPEAFF.

V gene TRBV11-2 combines with J gene TRBJ2-1; 10 nucleotides agree with TRBD2. The CDR3 covers 17 residues. V was pared by 4 bases and J by 1 base, with 7 bases of the junction left unmatched. In germline, CDR1 is SGHAT, CDR2 FQNNGV. The CDR3 region has the DNA TGTGCCAGCAGCTATTGGGCTAGCGGGAGTTCCTACAATGAGCAGTTCTTC. It is translated as CASSYWASGSSYNEQFF.

This clonotype was counted only a few times. J is TRBJ2-3 and V is TRBV20-1, with D possibly TRBD2 on 6 matching bases. Trimming cost V 1 base and J 8 bases, with 19 bases left between them. Germline values: CDR1 DFQATT, CDR2 SNEGSKA (reference sequence). The CDR3 extends over 15 amino acids. CDR3 sequence: CSARAGVAELVTQYF. CDR3 in DNA: TGCAGTGCTAGAGCGGGAGTCGCAGAACTCGTTACGCAGTATTTT.

This clonotype was counted only a few times. The chain joins TRBV20-1 to TRBJ2-7; D unclear. Trimming removed 3 bases at V and 4 bases at J, with 10 bases between. The CDR3 is made up of 12 amino acids. Germline lookup yields CDR1 DFQATT and CDR2 SNEGSKA (reference sequence). CDR3 protein: CSASTPSYEQYF. CDR3 DNA sequence: TGCAGTGCTAGTACCCCCAGTTACGAGCAGTACTTC.

This clonotype has just a few counts. CDR3 bases: TGTGCCAGCAGGGTCCCGGGTCAGCCCCAGCATTTT. Protein product: CASRVPGQPQHF. V gene TRBV27 combines with J gene TRBJ1-5; D not resolved. Per germline, CDR1 MNHEY and CDR2 SMNVEV (reference sequence). Trimming cost V 6 bases and J 6 bases, with 9 bases left between them. The CDR3 contains 12 residues.

This clonotype came up many times. The chain combines TRBV7-9 with TRBJ2-3; D gene uncertain. The V gene lost 7 bases and the J gene lost 2 bases, with 13 bases spanning the gap. Per the germline V gene, CDR1 is SEHNR and CDR2 is FQNEAQ (reference sequence). The CDR3 runs to 14 residues. The CDR3 DNA sequence: TGTGCCAGCACCGAAGTAGGTCTCACAGATACGCAGTATTTT. Protein product: CASTEVGLTDTQYF.

This clonotype was observed at least ten times. DNA of the CDR3: TGTGCCAGCAGTCCAGGGGTCCCCTACAATGAGCAGTTCTTC. Its protein product is CASSPGVPYNEQFF. This chain links TRBV28 with TRBJ2-1, with D perhaps matching TRBD1 (6 bases). CDR3 length equals 14 residues. The germline V gene has CDR1 MDHEN and CDR2 SYDVKM. V shed 5 bases and J shed 2 bases, with 10 bases lying between them.

As regards this clonotype: This could be a read error, since a much larger clone is one nucleotide away. V gene TRBV5-1 combines with J gene TRBJ1-1; 9 bases map to TRBD1. The germline gives CDR1 SGHRS, CDR2 YFSETQ. CDR3 length: 15 residues. After removal of 3 bases from V and 0 bases from J, the junction contained 3 bases not matched to a gene. The CDR3 protein is CASSWGQGMNTEAFF. CDR3 coding DNA: TGCGCCAGCAGCTGGGGACAGGGAATGAACACTGAAGCTTTCTTT.

The chain recombines TRBV2 with TRBJ2-5; the match to TRBD2 covers 14 bases. Germline-derived CDR1 and CDR2 are SNHLY and FYNNEI. The length of the CDR3 is 16 residues. After removal of 6 bases from V and 3 bases from J, the junction contained 6 bases not matched to a gene. CDR3 in amino acids: CASSLGLAGGKETQYF. CDR3 DNA: TGTGCCAGCAGCTTAGGACTAGCGGGGGGTAAAGAGACCCAGTACTTC.